These T cell receptor beta chains were read from a single sample in a study of human T cells and chemical hapten exposure. TCRdb re-derived calls from the RACE reads in MiXCR, one entry per CDR3 protein. The sample holds 150,000 to 200,000 distinct CDR3 sequences; 14% are singletons and the top ten take about 1.8%. The starting material was whole blood, obtained in connection with sensitization to the hapten diphenylcyclopropenone (DPC). The origin of the receptors is a woman under 40 with alopecia areata. Some clones in this sample may be carry-over from other donors' samples. Each CDR3 is given with its conserved first and last residue. A D gene is named only where the DNA matches it firmly. Only some rows state a clone size, as once, few, many or a class for expanded clones.

d_gene	v_gene	j_gene	abundance	CDR3nt	CDR3aa
-	TRBV18	TRBJ1-5	many	TGTGCCAGCTCACCACCCGGCGGGTTGGATCAGCCCCAGCATTTT	CASSPPGGLDQPQHF
-	TRBV7-2	TRBJ1-1	-	TGTGCCAGCAGCTCCAAATTCAGCCTGGGGAACACTGAAGCTTTCTTT	CASSSKFSLGNTEAFF
-	TRBV5-1	TRBJ2-7	few	TGCGCCAGCAGCTTGGAGTTGGGGGCTAGCTACGAGCAGTACTTC	CASSLELGASYEQYF
-	TRBV11-3	TRBJ2-1	few	TGTGCCAGCAGCTTGGGGGGCGGCAATGAGCAGTTCTTC	CASSLGGGNEQFF
-	TRBV29-1	TRBJ2-4	few	TGCAGCGTCCTTCTGGGGGTGGACATTCAGTACTTC	CSVLLGVDIQYF
TRBD2	TRBV4-1	TRBJ2-7	many	TGCGCCAGCAGCCAAGAGGGCGGGAGCTCCTACGAGCAGTACTTC	CASSQEGGSSYEQYF
-	TRBV7-2	TRBJ1-2	-	TGTGCCAGCAGCTTAGGGGGCAGGGCGTGGTATGGCTACACCTTC	CASSLGGRAWYGYTF
TRBD1	TRBV6-2/TRBV6-3	TRBJ1-4	-	TGTGCCAGCAGTTACGGCGGGACAGGGGACGAAAAACTGTTTTTT	CASSYGGTGDEKLFF
TRBD2	TRBV29-1	TRBJ2-3	many	TGCAGCGACACGACTAGCGTCAAGGGAGATACGCAGTATTTT	CSDTTSVKGDTQYF
-	TRBV28	TRBJ1-2	few	TGTGCCAGCAGCGGTCTGAAGTATGGCTACACCTTC	CASSGLKYGYTF
TRBD1	TRBV12-3/TRBV12-4	TRBJ1-4	many	TGTGCCAGCAGTTCCGGGACAGGCAATGAAAAACTGTTTTTT	CASSSGTGNEKLFF
-	TRBV9	TRBJ2-3	-	TGTGCCAGCAGCGCCGGGGACCGGCGGGATACGCAGTATTTT	CASSAGDRRDTQYF
-	TRBV5-1	TRBJ2-6	many	TGCGCCAGCAGCATCCGGGCCGGGGCCAACGTCCTGACTTTC	CASSIRAGANVLTF
-	TRBV24-1	TRBJ2-5	-	TGTGCCACCAGTGACCCCTCATACCAAGAGACCCAGTACTTC	CATSDPSYQETQYF
-	TRBV11-2	TRBJ2-7	-	TGTGCCAGCAGCTTAGTTCTGGTTGTTGGCGAGCAGTACTTC	CASSLVLVVGEQYF
-	TRBV20-1	TRBJ1-1	-	TGCAGTGCCAGGGGCAGGCCGAACACTGAAGCTTTCTTT	CSARGRPNTEAFF
TRBD2	TRBV4-1	TRBJ2-1	few	TGCGCCAGCAGCCACGGGTTGGCGGGACTAGCGGGAAACAATGAGCAGTTCTTC	CASSHGLAGLAGNNEQFF
TRBD2	TRBV3-1	TRBJ2-3	-	TGTGCCAGCAGCCAAGCCGGGACTAGCGGGAGCCTTCATACGCAGTATTTT	CASSQAGTSGSLHTQYF
-	TRBV4-2	TRBJ1-4	-	TGTGCCAGCAGCCAGATTGGGGTCGGGGAGGTAGCTAATGAAAAACTGTTTTTT	CASSQIGVGEVANEKLFF
-	TRBV5-1	TRBJ2-5	few	TGCGCCAGCAGCTCCCAGATGGGGGAGACCCAGTACTTC	CASSSQMGETQYF
TRBD1	TRBV6-5	TRBJ2-2	many	TGTGCCGTGGGACAGGGGGCCGGGGAGCTGTTTTTT	CAVGQGAGELFF
TRBD1	TRBV27	TRBJ1-1	-	TGTGCCAGCAGTCGAACAGGGGGCGTCACTGAAGCTTTCTTT	CASSRTGGVTEAFF
-	TRBV6-2/TRBV6-3	TRBJ2-7	-	TGTGCCAGCAGATGGGGACCGGGGGAGCAGTACTTC	CASRWGPGEQYF
-	TRBV25-1	TRBJ2-2	few	TGTGCCAGCAGTGAATCTTCGACTAGGTCAAACACCGGGGAGCTGTTTTTT	CASSESSTRSNTGELFF
-	TRBV2	TRBJ1-6	few	TGTGCCAGCAGTGGGGCAGGCGGTAGTCGTTCACCCCTCCACTTT	CASSGAGGSRSPLHF
TRBD2	TRBV2	TRBJ2-2	-	TGTGCCAGCAGTGAACGGGGGGACCAGGCCGGGGAGCTGTTTTTT	CASSERGDQAGELFF
-	TRBV4-1	TRBJ2-7	-	TGCGCCAGCAGCTCTAAGGGATACCCCGAGCAGTACTTC	CASSSKGYPEQYF
-	TRBV12-2	TRBJ2-5	few	TGTGCAAGTCGCTTAAGTAGGGACAGGGAATCGGAGACCCAGTACTTC	CASRLSRDRESETQYF
TRBD2	TRBV29-1	TRBJ2-3	many	TGCAGCGTCGGTGGACTAGCGGGTGGTTCTGATACGCAGTATTTT	CSVGGLAGGSDTQYF
-	TRBV20-1	TRBJ1-5	few	TGCAGTGCTAGGCCACTACAGTTGCCGGGGAGCAATCAGCCCCAGCATTTT	CSARPLQLPGSNQPQHF
TRBD1	TRBV6-6	TRBJ2-7	-	TGTGCCAGCAGTATAAACAGGGGGCTCTCCTACGAGCAGTACTTC	CASSINRGLSYEQYF